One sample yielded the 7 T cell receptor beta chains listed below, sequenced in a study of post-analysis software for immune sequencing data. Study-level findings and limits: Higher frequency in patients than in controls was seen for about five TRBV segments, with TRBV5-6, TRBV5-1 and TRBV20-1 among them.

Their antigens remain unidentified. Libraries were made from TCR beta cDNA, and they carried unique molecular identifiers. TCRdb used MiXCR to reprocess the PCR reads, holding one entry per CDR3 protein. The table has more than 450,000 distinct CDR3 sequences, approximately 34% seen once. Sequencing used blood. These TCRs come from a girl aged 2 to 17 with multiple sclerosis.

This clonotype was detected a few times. This CDR3 is CASTHPGADSPYEQYF. CDR3 DNA sequence: TGTGCCAGCACCCACCCCGGGGCTGACAGCCCCTACGAGCAGTACTTC. The chain has TRBV16 and TRBJ2-7; D may match TRBD1 or TRBD2 (5 bases each). Germline lookup yields CDR1 KGHSY and CDR2 FQNENV. V was pared by 7 bases and J by 2 bases, with 21 bases between. The length of the CDR3 is 16 residues.

CDR3 DNA sequence: TGTGCACCCAGAGCTGAAGAGACCCAGTACTTC. Its protein is CAPRAEETQYF. The rearrangement links TRBV12-3 or TRBV12-4 to TRBJ2-5; no reliable D call. This CDR3 is 11 amino acids long.

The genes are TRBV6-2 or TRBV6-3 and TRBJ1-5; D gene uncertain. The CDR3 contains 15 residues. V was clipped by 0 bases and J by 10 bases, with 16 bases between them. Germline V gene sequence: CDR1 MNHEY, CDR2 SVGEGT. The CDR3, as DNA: TGTGCCAGCAGTTACTCTCGGGCCGTTCAATACCCCCAGCATTTT. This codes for CASSYSRAVQYPQHF.

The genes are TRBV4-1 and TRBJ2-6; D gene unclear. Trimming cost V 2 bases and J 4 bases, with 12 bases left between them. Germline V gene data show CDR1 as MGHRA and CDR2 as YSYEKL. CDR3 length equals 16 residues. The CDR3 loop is CASSQPTRTGANVLTF. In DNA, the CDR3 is TGCGCCAGCAGCCAACCTACTCGGACGGGGGCCAACGTCCTGACTTTC.

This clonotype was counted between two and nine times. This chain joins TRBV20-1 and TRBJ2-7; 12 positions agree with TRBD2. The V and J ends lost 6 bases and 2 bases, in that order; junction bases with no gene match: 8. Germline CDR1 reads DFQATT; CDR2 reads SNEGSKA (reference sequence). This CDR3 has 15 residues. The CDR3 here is CSALGTSGLTYEQYF. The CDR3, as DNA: TGCAGTGCCCTTGGGACTAGCGGGCTTACCTACGAGCAGTACTTC.

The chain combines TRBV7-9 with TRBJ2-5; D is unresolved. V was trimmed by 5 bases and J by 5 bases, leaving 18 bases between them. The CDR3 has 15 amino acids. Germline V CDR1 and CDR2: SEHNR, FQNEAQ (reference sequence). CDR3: CASSVRELPSETQYF. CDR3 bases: TGTGCCAGCAGCGTTCGTGAGCTACCGTCGGAGACCCAGTACTTC.

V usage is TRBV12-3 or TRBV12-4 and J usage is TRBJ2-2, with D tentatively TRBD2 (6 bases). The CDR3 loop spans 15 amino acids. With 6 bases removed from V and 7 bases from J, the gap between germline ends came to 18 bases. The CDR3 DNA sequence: TGTGCCAGCAGCCTGACGGGCGGGGTTGACGGGGAGCTGTTTTTT. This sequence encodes CASSLTGGVDGELFF.